The clone carrying this TCR beta chain was detected ten times or more. As yet, its antigen is unknown. The read stops 3 residues short of the end of the CDR3; the missing end is completed from the germline J gene. The sample comes from a study of T cell clonality in common variable immunodeficiency. Study-wide results and caveats: Patient heterogeneity in the CVID cohort limited correlations between repertoire features and clinical complications. Fewer deletions and N-nucleotide insertions were reportedly seen in common variable immunodeficiency TCR beta sequences.

Most patients and controls had Caucasian heritage. Measured with immunoSEQ multiplex PCR; TCRdb has only the in-frame clones, and not every one. The sample holds approximately 44,000 clones, and no clone turns up only once. This CDR3 is built from 14 residues. With V trimmed by 7 bases and J by 4 bases, 9 bases remained unmatched. Germline V gives CDR1 DFQATT, CDR2 SNEGSKA (reference sequence). The TCR sequence derives from a person between 18 and 75 years old in good health. V is TRBV20-1 and J is TRBJ2-1; 8 positions agree with TRBD1. Sequencing input: peripheral blood mononuclear cells. The CDR3 spells CSGTRDRRYNEQFF. CDR3 DNA, as far as it was read: TGCAGTGGGACCCGGGACAGGCGTTACAATGAG.